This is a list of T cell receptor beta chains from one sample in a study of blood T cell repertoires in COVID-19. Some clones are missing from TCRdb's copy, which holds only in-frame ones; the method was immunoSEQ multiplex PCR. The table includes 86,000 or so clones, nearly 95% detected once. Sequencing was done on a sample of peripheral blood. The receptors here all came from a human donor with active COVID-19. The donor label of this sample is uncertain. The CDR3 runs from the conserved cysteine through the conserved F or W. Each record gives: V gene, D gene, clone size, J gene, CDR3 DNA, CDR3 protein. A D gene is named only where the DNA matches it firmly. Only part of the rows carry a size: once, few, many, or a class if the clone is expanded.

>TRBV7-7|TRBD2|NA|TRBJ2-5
TGTGCCAGCAGCTTGGGACTAGCGGGGCCTCAAGAGACCCAGTACTTC
CASSLGLAGPQETQYF
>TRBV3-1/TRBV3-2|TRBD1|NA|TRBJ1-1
TGTGCCAGCAGCCAAGGGGACAGGTACACTGAAGCTTTCTTT
CASSQGDRYTEAFF
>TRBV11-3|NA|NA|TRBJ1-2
TGTGCCAGCAGCTTAGGGGCAGGGGACTATGGCTACACCTTC
CASSLGAGDYGYTF
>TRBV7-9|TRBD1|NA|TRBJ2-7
TGTGCCAGCAGCCCAGGGACAGGGGGGTATGAGCAGTACTTC
CASSPGTGGYEQYF
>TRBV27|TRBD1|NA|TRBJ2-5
TGTGCCAGCAGTTTACAGGGGGCGGCAGATGAGACCCAGTACTTC
CASSLQGAADETQYF
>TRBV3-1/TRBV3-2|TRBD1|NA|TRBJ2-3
TGTGCCAGCAGTCAACAGGGGGCGTGGACAGATACGCAGTATTTT
CASSQQGAWTDTQYF
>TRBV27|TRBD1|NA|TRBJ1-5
TGTGCCACAACAGGGGGCATTTTATTGAGCAATCAGCCCCAGCATTTT
CATTGGILLSNQPQHF
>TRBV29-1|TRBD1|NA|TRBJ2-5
TGCAGCGTTGACTCGTCCAGGACAGGGGGTCAAGAGACCCAGTACTTC
CSVDSSRTGGQETQYF
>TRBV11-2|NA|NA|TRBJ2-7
TGTGCCAGCAGCTTAGAGGGGGCGATGGCTTCCTACGAGCAGTACTTC
CASSLEGAMASYEQYF
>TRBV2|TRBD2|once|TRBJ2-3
TGTGCCAGCAGTGAACCTAGCGGGGGGACGACAGATACGCAGTATTTT
CASSEPSGGTTDTQYF
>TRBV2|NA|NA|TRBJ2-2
TGTGCCAGCATCGGGACACGTCCTGGGGAGCTGTTTTTT
CASIGTRPGELFF
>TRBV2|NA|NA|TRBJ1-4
TGTGCCAGCAGTGAGTTCCCGTCGGGTGAAAAACTGTTTTTT
CASSEFPSGEKLFF
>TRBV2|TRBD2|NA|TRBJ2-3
TGTGCCAGCAGGGGACTAGCGGGTAGCACAGATACGCAGTATTTT
CASRGLAGSTDTQYF
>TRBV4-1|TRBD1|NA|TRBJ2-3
TGCGCCAGCAGCCATTCGGGACAGGGAACAGATACGCAGTATTTT
CASSHSGQGTDTQYF
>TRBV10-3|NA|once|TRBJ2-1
TGTGCCATGAAGGGGCCGAATGAGCAGTTCTTC
CAMKGPNEQFF
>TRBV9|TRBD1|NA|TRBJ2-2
TGTGCCAGCAGCGTAGGGGACAGGGGATTCAACGGGGAGCTGTTTTTT
CASSVGDRGFNGELFF
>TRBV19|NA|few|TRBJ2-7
TGTGCCAGCAACTACGAGCAGTACTTC
CASNYEQYF
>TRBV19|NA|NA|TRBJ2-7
TGTGCCAGTATTGGAGCCACCGGGGGCGAGCAGTACTTC
CASIGATGGEQYF
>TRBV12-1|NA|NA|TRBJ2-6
TGTGCCAGCAGCTTCCTACAGGGCCCTGGGGCCAACGTCCTGACTTTC
CASSFLQGPGANVLTF
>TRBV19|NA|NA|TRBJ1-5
TGTGCCAGTAGTATTGAGGAGAGCATAGCAAGTCAGCCCCAGCATTTT
CASSIEESIASQPQHF
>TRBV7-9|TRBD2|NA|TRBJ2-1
TGTGCCAGCAGCTTACGCCAAAAGCGGGAGAACAATGAGCAGTTCTTC
CASSLRQKRENNEQFF
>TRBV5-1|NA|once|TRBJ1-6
TGCGCCAGCAGCTTGGATGGGAGTGCACCCCTCCACTTT
CASSLDGSAPLHF
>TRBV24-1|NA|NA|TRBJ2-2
TGTGCTACTCAAAATCAGGTCGGGGAGCTGTTTTTT
CATQNQVGELFF
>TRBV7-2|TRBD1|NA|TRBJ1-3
TGTGCCAGCAGCCCGACAGGGTCGGGGTATCTTGGAAACACCATATATTTT
CASSPTGSGYLGNTIYF
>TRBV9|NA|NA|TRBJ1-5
TGTGCCAGCAGCGAGGGGAATAGCAATCAGCCCCAGCATTTT
CASSEGNSNQPQHF
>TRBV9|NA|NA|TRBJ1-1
TGTGCCAGCAGCGGGGACTTAAGGGACACTGAAGCTTTCTTT
CASSGDLRDTEAFF
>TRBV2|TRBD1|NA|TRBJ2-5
TGTGCCAGCACTAGGGACAGGGGGGAGACCCAGTACTTC
CASTRDRGETQYF
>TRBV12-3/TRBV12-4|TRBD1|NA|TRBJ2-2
TGTGCCAGCAGCCGCAGGGGGACCGGGGAGCTGTTTTTT
CASSRRGTGELFF
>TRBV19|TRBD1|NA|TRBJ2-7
TGTGCCAGTAGTGTGGACAGGGGATCCTACGAGCAGTACTTC
CASSVDRGSYEQYF
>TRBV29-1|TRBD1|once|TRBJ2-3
TGCAGCGTTGATGGACAGGGCACAGATACGCAGTATTTT
CSVDGQGTDTQYF
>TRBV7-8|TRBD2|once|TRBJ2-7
TGTGCCAGCAGCTTAGGCTTTGGTGGGAGGGCCCACGAGCAGTACTTC
CASSLGFGGRAHEQYF
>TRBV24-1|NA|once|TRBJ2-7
TGTGCCACCAGTGGAAGGGGTTCCTACGAGCAGTACTTC
CATSGRGSYEQYF
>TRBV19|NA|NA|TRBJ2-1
TGTGCCAGTAGTACCCAAAAGGGGATTAGCTCCTACAATGAGCAGTTCTTC
CASSTQKGISSYNEQFF
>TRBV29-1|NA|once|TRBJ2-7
TGCAGCGTTGAATTTGTCAACTCCTACGAGCAGTACTTC
CSVEFVNSYEQYF
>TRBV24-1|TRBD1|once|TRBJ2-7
TGTGCCACCAGAGACAGGGAATCCTACGAGCAGTACTTC
CATRDRESYEQYF
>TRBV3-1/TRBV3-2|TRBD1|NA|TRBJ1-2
TGTGCCAGCAGCCAAAGGGGGGTAGGGGGCTCTAACTATGGCTACACCTTC
CASSQRGVGGSNYGYTF
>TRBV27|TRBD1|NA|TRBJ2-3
TGTGCCAGCAGTTTGGGACAGACGAGAGATACGCAGTATTTT
CASSLGQTRDTQYF
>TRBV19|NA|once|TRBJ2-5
TGTGCCAGTTCCCAGCGGACCGACCAAGAGACCCAGTACTTC
CASSQRTDQETQYF
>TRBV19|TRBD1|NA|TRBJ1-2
TGTGCCAGTAGTCAGACAGGGGGTGATGGCTACACCTTC
CASSQTGGDGYTF
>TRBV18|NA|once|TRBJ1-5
TGTGCCAGCTCACCAGGCCAGGATCAGCCCCAGCATTTT
CASSPGQDQPQHF
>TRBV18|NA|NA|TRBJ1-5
TGTGCCAGCTCACCGACCGGAGGCAATCAGCCCCAGCATTTT
CASSPTGGNQPQHF
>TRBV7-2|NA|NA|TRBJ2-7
TGTGCCAGCAGCTTCGGAGCGCAGAACTACGAGCAGTACTTC
CASSFGAQNYEQYF
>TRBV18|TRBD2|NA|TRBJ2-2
TGTGCCAGCTCGCGGACTAGCGGCGTCCCCGGGGAGCTGTTTTTT
CASSRTSGVPGELFF
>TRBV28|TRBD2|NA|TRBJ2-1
TGTGCCAGTACTAGCGGAAAATACAATGAGCAGTTCTTC
CASTSGKYNEQFF